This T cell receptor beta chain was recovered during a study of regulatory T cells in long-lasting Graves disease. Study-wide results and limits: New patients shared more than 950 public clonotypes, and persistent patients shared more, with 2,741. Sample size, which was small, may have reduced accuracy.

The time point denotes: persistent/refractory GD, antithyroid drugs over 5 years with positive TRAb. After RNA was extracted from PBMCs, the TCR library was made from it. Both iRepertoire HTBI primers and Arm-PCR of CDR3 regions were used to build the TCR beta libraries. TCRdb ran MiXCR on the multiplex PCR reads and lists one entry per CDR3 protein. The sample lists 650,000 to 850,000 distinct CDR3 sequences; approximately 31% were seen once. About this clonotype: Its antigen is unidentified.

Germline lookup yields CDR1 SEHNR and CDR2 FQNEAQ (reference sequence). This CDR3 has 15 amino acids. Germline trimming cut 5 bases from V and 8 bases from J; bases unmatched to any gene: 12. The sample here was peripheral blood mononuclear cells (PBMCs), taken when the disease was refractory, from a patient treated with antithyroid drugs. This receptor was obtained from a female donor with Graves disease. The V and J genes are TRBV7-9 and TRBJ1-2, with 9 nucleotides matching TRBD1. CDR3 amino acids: CASSPRGTGRGGYTF. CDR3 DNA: TGTGCCAGCAGCCCAAGAGGGACAGGGAGGGGAGGCTACACCTTC. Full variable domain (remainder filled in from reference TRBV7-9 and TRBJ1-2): DTGVSQNPRHKITKRGQNVTFRCDPISEHNRLYWYRQTLGQGPEFLTYFQNEAQLEKSRLLSDRFSAERPKGSFSTLEIQRTEQGDSAMYLCASSPRGTGRGGYTFGSGTRLTVV.